The table lists the clone carrying this TCR beta chain with a count of one. This sample is part of a study of technical replicates of blood from a few donors. Repertoires were generated with immunoSEQ multiplex PCR, while TCRdb's copy carries only in-frame clones and drops some. Of 75,000 to 80,000 clones listed, 94% are singletons. The V end lost 0 bases, the J end lost 4 bases, and 7 bases lay between the germline ends. Germline CDR1 and CDR2: SQVTM and ANQGSEA. This CDR3 spans 12 amino acids. The chain employs TRBV29-1 and TRBJ2-7; D not certain. The sequence came from a human donor in good health. What was sequenced was T cells isolated from PBMCs. CDR3 sequence: CSVEDSYYEQYF. The CDR3 DNA reads TGCAGCGTTGAAGACTCCTATTACGAGCAGTACTTC.